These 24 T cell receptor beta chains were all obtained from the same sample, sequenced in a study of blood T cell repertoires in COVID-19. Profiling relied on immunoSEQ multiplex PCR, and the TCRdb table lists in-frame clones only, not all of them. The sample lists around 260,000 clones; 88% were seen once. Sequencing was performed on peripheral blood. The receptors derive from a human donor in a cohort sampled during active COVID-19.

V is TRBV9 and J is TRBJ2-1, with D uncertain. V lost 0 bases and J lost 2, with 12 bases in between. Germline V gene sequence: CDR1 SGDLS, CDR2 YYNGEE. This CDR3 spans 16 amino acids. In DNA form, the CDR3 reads TGTGCCAGCAGCGTAGGAGACGGCGGTGCCTACAATGAGCAGTTCTTC. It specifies CASSVGDGGAYNEQFF.

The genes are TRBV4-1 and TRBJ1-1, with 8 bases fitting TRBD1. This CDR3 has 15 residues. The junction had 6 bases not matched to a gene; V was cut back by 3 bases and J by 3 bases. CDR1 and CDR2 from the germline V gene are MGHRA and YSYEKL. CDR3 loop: CASSQRQGIYTEAFF. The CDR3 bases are TGCGCCAGCAGCCAGAGACAGGGGATTTACACTGAAGCTTTCTTT.

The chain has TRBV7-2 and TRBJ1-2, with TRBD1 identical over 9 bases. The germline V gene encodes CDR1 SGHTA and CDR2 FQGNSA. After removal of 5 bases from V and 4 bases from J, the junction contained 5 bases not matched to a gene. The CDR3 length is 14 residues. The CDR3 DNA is TGTGCCAGCAGCCCCCCGGGACAGGGCTATGGCTACACCTTC. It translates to CASSPPGQGYGYTF.

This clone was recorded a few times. The CDR3 region has the DNA TGTGCCAGCAGCCCTGGGACAGGGGGCAGCTATGGCTACACCTTC. Protein: CASSPGTGGSYGYTF. The genes are TRBV7-2 and TRBJ1-2, with TRBD1 matching over 12 bases. CDR1 is SGHTA and CDR2 is FQGNSA in the germline V gene. V dropped 5 bases and J dropped 4; count of bases not matched to a gene: 5. This CDR3 is 15 amino acids long.

For the CDR3, the DNA is TGTGCAAGTCGCGCGAGGCCTAGCGGGATCTCCTACGAGCAGTACTTC. Translation gives CASRARPSGISYEQYF. V is TRBV12-2 and J is TRBJ2-7; no check of the table's D call, TRBD2, against the DNA was made. TRBV12-2 is a listed pseudogene. CDR3 length: 16 residues.

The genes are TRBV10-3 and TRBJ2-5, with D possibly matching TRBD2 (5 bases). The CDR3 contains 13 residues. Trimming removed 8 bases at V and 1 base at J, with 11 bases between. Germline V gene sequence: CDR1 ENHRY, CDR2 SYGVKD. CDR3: CAIARRGQETQYF. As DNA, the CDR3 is TGTGCCATCGCTCGTCGGGGCCAAGAGACCCAGTACTTC.

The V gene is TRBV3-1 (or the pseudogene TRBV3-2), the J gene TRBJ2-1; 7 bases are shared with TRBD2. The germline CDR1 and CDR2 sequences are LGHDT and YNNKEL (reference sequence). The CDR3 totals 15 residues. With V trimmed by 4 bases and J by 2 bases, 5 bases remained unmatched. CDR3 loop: CASSRESGTYNEQFF. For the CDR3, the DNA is TGTGCCAGCAGCCGAGAGAGCGGGACCTACAATGAGCAGTTCTTC.

This CDR3 is CASRGQGAGTDTQYF. CDR3 in DNA: TGTGCCAGTAGGGGGCAGGGGGCTGGCACAGATACGCAGTATTTT. The chain carries TRBV19 and TRBJ2-3; the match to TRBD1 covers 8 bases. CDR1 LNHDA and CDR2 SQIVND come from the germline V gene (reference sequence). This CDR3 contains 15 residues. Losses at the gene ends were 6 bases for V and 1 base for J; bases not matched to a gene: 6.

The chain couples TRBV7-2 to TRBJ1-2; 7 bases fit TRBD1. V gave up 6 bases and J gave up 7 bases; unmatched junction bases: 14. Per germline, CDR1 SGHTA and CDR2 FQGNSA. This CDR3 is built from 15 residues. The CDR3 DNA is TGTGCCAGCAGTTCTACGCTCGACAGGGTTGGTGGCTACACCTTC. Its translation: CASSSTLDRVGGYTF. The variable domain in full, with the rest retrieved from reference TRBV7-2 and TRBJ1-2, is GAGVSQSPSNKVTEKGKDVELRCDPISGHTALYWYRQSLGQGLEFLIYFQGNSAPDKSGLPSDRFSAERTGGSVSTLTIQRTQQEDSAVYLCASSSTLDRVGGYTFGSGTRLTVV.

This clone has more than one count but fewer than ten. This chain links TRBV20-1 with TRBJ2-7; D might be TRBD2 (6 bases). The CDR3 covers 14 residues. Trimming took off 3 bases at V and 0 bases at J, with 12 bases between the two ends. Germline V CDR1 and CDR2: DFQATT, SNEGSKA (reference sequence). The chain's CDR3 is CSASMAGPSYEQYF. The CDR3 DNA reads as TGCAGTGCTAGTATGGCGGGACCCTCCTACGAGCAGTACTTC.

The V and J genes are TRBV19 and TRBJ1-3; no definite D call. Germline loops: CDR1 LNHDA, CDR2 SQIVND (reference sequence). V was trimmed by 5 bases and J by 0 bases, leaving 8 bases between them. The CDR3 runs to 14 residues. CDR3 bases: TGTGCCAGTAGTCTCGGGAGCTCTGGAAACACCATATATTTT. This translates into CASSLGSSGNTIYF.

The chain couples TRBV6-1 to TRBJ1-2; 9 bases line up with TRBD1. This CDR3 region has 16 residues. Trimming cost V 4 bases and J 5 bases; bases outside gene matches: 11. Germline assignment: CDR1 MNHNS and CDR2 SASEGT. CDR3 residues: CASSGSGTGFLYGYTF. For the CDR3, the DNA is TGTGCCAGCAGTGGATCCGGGACAGGGTTTTTGTATGGCTACACCTTC.

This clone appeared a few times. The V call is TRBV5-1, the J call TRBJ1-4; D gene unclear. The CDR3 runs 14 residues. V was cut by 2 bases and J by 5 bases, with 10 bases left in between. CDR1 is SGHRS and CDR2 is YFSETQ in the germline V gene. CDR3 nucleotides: TGCGCCAGCAGCTTAATAGGAGGAAATGAAAAACTGTTTTTT. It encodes CASSLIGGNEKLFF.

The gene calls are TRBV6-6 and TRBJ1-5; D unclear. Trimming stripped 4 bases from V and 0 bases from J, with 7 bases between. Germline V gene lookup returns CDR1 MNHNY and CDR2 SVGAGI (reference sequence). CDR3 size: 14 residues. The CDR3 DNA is TGTGCCAGCAGTTGGCCAGATAGCAATCAGCCCCAGCATTTT. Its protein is CASSWPDSNQPQHF.

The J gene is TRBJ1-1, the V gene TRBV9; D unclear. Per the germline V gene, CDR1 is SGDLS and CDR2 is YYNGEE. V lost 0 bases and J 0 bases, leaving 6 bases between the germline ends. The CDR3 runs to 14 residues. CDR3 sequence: CASSVDLLNTEAFF. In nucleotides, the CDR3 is TGTGCCAGCAGCGTAGATCTGTTGAACACTGAAGCTTTCTTT. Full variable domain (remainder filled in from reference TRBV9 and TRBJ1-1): DSGVTQTPKHLITATGQRVTLRCSPRSGDLSVYWYQQSLDQGLQFLIQYYNGEERAKGNILERFSAQQFPDLHSELNLSSLELGDSALYFCASSVDLLNTEAFFGQGTRLTVV.

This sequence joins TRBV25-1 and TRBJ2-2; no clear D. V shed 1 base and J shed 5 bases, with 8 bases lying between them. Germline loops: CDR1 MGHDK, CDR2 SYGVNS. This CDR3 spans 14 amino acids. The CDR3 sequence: CASSELSETGELFF. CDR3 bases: TGTGCCAGCAGTGAATTAAGCGAAACCGGGGAGCTGTTTTTT.

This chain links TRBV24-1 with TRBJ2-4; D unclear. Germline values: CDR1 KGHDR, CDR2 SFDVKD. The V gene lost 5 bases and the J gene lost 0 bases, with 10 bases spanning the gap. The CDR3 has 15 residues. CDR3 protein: CATSAGYLAKNIQYF. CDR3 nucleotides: TGTGCCACCAGTGCCGGTTATTTAGCCAAAAACATTCAGTACTTC.

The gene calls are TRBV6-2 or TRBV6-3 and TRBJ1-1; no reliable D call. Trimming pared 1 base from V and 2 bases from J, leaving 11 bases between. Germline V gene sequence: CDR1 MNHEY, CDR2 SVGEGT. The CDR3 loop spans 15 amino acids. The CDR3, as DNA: TGTGCCAGCAGTTACTTGAGGTCCGGAAACACTGAAGCTTTCTTT. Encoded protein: CASSYLRSGNTEAFF.

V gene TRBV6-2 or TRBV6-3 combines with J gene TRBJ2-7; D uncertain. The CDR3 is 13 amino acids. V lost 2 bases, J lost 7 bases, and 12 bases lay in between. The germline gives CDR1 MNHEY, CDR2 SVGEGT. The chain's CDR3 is CASSYATPSEQYF. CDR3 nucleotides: TGTGCCAGCAGTTACGCTACTCCTTCGGAGCAGTACTTC.

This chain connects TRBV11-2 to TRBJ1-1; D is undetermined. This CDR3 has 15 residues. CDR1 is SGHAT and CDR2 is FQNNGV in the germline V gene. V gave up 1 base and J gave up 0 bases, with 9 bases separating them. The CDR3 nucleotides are TGTGCCAGCAGCTTAGGAATAGGAGTGAACACTGAAGCTTTCTTT. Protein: CASSLGIGVNTEAFF.

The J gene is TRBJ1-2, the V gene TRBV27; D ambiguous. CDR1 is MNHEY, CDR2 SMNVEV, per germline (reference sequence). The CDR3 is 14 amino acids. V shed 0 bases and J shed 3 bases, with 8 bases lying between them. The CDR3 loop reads CASSLSAGHYGYTF. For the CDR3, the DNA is TGTGCCAGCAGTTTATCGGCAGGCCACTATGGCTACACCTTC.

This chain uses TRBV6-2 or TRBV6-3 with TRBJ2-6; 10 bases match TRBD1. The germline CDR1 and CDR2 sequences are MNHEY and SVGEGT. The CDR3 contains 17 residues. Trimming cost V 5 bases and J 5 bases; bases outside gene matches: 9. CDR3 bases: TGTGCCAGCAGTAACCCGACAGGGGGCTTTTGGGCCAACGTCCTGACTTTC. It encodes CASSNPTGGFWANVLTF.

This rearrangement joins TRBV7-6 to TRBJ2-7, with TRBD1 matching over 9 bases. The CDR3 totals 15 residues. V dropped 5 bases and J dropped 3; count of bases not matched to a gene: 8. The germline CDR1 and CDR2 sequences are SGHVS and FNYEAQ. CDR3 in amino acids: CASSQDRDRDYEQYF. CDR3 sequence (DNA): TGTGCCAGCAGCCAAGACCGGGACAGGGACTACGAGCAGTACTTC.

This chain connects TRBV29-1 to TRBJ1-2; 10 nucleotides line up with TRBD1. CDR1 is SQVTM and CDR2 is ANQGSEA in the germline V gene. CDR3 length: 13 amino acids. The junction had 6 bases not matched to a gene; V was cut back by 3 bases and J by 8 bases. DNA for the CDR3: TGCAGCGTTGAGGTTGGGACAGGGGTAGGCTACACCTTC. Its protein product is CSVEVGTGVGYTF.